The source of this TCR beta chain is a study of blood T cell repertoires in COVID-19. About the research overall: From the United States, Italy and Spain came samples of acute and convalescent COVID-19. Sample material is recorded as cDNA or gDNA derived from T cells, B-cell-depleted T cells, or PBMCs.

Original methodology: Reference gene primer amplification gave estimated nucleated cell counts. The method was immunoSEQ multiplex PCR; TCRdb's version includes in-frame clones alone and lacks a portion of them. For V, J and clone size, that table is used; D and trimming come from the DNA. Of about 200,000 clones in the sample, around four fifths were seen once. The source of this sequence is a human donor with acute or convalescent COVID-19. The donor label of this sample is uncertain. The sample was peripheral blood.

The CDR3 nucleotides read TGCGCCAGCAGCGGGGGACAACCCGGCAACTATAATTCACCCCTCCACTTT. Encoded protein: CASSGGQPGNYNSPLHF. The gene calls are TRBV5-1 and TRBJ1-6, with D perhaps TRBD1 (6 bases). The CDR3 has 17 amino acids. CDR1 SGHRS and CDR2 YFSETQ come from the germline V gene. Trimming pared 4 bases from V and 3 bases from J, leaving 17 bases between.